The T cell receptor (beta chain) under discussion was sequenced for a study of early T cells in non-severe SARS-CoV-2 infection (TCRdb year 2021). Describing the broader study: TCR sequencing used bulk RNA from unsorted whole blood, so alpha and beta chains could not be paired.

The study was a case-control design nested within a healthcare worker cohort in London, UK, with weekly nasopharyngeal swab PCR tests and blood sampling. Between 23 and 31 March 2020, the week of the UK lockdown, healthcare workers were enrolled and then followed up weekly for as long as 16 weeks. For this clonotype: Its antigen remains unidentified. Base qualities are not recorded, but no much larger clone differs from it by a single base.

Overall results and qualifications from the work: VDJdb matching was skewed toward anti-spike CD8 responses and likely underestimated virus-specific expansions, missing private and CD4 specificities.

To prepare the library, 5' RACE was applied. Sequencer: NextSeq 500. The TCR library protocol attached unique molecular identifiers to individual cDNA molecules to correct for sequencing error and PCR bias. TCR alpha and beta chains were both sequenced, and the abundances of alpha and beta sequences in each sample were closely correlated with each other. The study's own analysis went as follows. Decombinator V4 was used to annotate the V gene, J gene and CDR3 of the TCR sequences. Expanded TCRs were defined as changing significantly between any two time points under a Poisson model with p below 0.0001. TCR abundances were normalised to the total number of TCRs sequenced in each sample and reported as counts per million. TRAV1-2 paired with TRAJ12, TRAJ20 or TRAJ33 defined MAIT TCRs, while TRAV10 paired with TRAJ18 defined iNKT TCRs. VDJdb, accessed on 1 November 2021, was searched for TCRs annotated for CMV, EBV and SARS-CoV-2, and TCRs annotated for more than one antigen were excluded. The raw public reads went through TCRdb reprocessing: fastp at Q25, MiXCR clone calling, in-frame beta chains kept. Here each entry gathers all rows of one CDR3 protein and keeps the most common genes and DNA. Clone size and V and J calls follow TCRdb, not the original study. This sample has about 71,000 distinct CDR3 sequences in its table, and around 13% of those were observed once. Over 12% of the sample is held by the ten biggest clonotypes.

Based on the germline V gene, the CDR1 and CDR2 sequences are SQVTM and ANQGSEA. The CDR3 starts with the cysteine, ends with the phenylalanine, and has 10 residues. The retained sequence is limited to the CDR3, 30 bases, with the frame set at the first base. V gives up 7 bases and J gives up 1 base, and the segment between their germline ends measures 4 bases. The sequencing input was whole blood. The chain employs TRBV29-1 and TRBJ1-1, with the D gene call left open. The receptor comes from an adult who was a healthcare worker with PCR-confirmed SARS-CoV-2 infection or an uninfected control (not recorded which). The nucleotides read TGCAGCGCCCGGAACACTGAAGCTTTCTTT. The encoded protein is CSARNTEAFF.